Listed below are T cell receptor beta chains from one sample, sequenced in a study of cytomegalovirus exposure and HLA in healthy donors. TCRdb keeps only in-frame clones here, not all; method: immunoSEQ multiplex PCR. The sample has some 220,000 clones, 75% to 95% seen once; the top ten hold roughly 1%. The sample comprised PBMCs. These receptor sequences come from a woman between 18 and 29 years old in good health and CMV-seronegative. CDR3s include the opening cysteine and the closing phenylalanine or tryptophan. The D gene is left open where the match is weak. Not all rows give a size; the values are once, few, many and, for expanded clones, a class.

CDR3 length,V gene,J gene,D gene,clone size,CDR3 DNA,CDR3 protein
15,TRBV28,TRBJ2-7,TRBD2,-,TGTGCCAGCAGCCGGACTAGCGGTCGTACCTACGAGCAGTACTTC,CASSRTSGRTYEQYF
18,TRBV7-6,TRBJ1-1,TRBD1,-,TGTGCCAGCAGCTTAGACTCGGACAGGGATACCTTGAACACTGAAGCTTTCTTT,CASSLDSDRDTLNTEAFF
18,TRBV27,TRBJ2-7,TRBD2,-,TGTGCCAGCAGTTCGGGACTAGCCAGTTCCCCTCCCTCCTACGAGCAGTACTTC,CASSSGLASSPPSYEQYF
15,TRBV28,TRBJ1-6,-,-,TGTGCCAGCAGCATCACGGGGGGCGGGAGGTCACCCCTCCACTTT,CASSITGGGRSPLHF
17,TRBV28,TRBJ1-5,-,-,TGTGCCAGCAGTCCAGACAGAAGTGGGAATAGCAATCAGCCCCAGCATTTT,CASSPDRSGNSNQPQHF
11,TRBV27,TRBJ2-1,-,-,TGTGCCAGCAGTTTGGGCCGGGAGCAGTTCTTC,CASSLGREQFF
14,TRBV6-1,TRBJ1-1,-,-,TGTGCCAGCAGGTTAGGGGATGTGAACACTGAAGCTTTCTTT,CASRLGDVNTEAFF
14,TRBV18,TRBJ2-7,TRBD1,-,TGTGCCAGCTCACCAGGGCAGGGGGCCCGCGAGCAGTACTTC,CASSPGQGAREQYF
15,TRBV4-1,TRBJ2-7,-,once,TGCGCCAGCAGCCAAGATTATACAGGGCTCTACGAGCAGTACTTC,CASSQDYTGLYEQYF
14,TRBV4-1,TRBJ2-5,TRBD1,once,TGCGCCAGCAGCCAAGAAGACAGGGGAGAGACCCAGTACTTC,CASSQEDRGETQYF
14,TRBV29-1,TRBJ2-3,-,-,TGCAGCGCGCGAGGGATTGGGCCCACAGATACGCAGTATTTT,CSARGIGPTDTQYF
13,TRBV6-5,TRBJ1-1,-,-,TGTGCCAGCAGCTGGAGGAGGAACACTGAAGCTTTCTTT,CASSWRRNTEAFF
15,TRBV27,TRBJ2-1,TRBD1,-,TGTGCCAGCAGTGTCTACAGGGGCTCCTACAATGAGCAGTTCTTC,CASSVYRGSYNEQFF
12,TRBV6-5,TRBJ2-7,-,-,TGTGCCAGCAGCCTAGACAGCTACGAGCAGTACTTC,CASSLDSYEQYF
16,TRBV4-2,TRBJ2-7,TRBD2,-,TGTGCCAGCAGCCAAACACCTCGGGACTACCACTACGAGCAGTACTTC,CASSQTPRDYHYEQYF
11,TRBV29-1,TRBJ1-1,-,-,TGCAGCGTTGTCTCGGGAACTGAAGCTTTCTTT,CSVVSGTEAFF
16,TRBV25-1,TRBJ2-1,-,-,TGTGCCAGCAGCGTAGGAATTGAAGGGCGGAGGAATGAGCAGTTCTTC,CASSVGIEGRRNEQFF
17,TRBV25-1,TRBJ2-7,TRBD2,-,TGTGCCAGCAGAGGGACTAGCGGGACCACAGATTCCTACGAGCAGTACTTC,CASRGTSGTTDSYEQYF
14,TRBV6-5,TRBJ2-7,TRBD2,once,TGTGCCAGCAGCCTAGCGGGAGTCTCCTACGAGCAGTACTTC,CASSLAGVSYEQYF
15,TRBV10-3,TRBJ1-2,TRBD1,-,TGTGCCATCAGTGAGTCCCAGGGGGCTTCAAATGGCTACACCTTC,CAISESQGASNGYTF
17,TRBV30,TRBJ1-2,TRBD1,-,TGTGCCTGGAGTGTACTCCGACCACGCGACAGGGTCTATGGCTACACCTTC,CAWSVLRPRDRVYGYTF
15,TRBV28,TRBJ1-1,-,-,TGTGCCAGCAGCTCAACAGGGAGATTGTACACTGAAGCTTTCTTT,CASSSTGRLYTEAFF
14,TRBV5-1,TRBJ1-2,TRBD1,-,TGCGCCAGCAGCCCCCCGACAGGGTCGATTGGCTACACCTTC,CASSPPTGSIGYTF
16,TRBV11-3,TRBJ2-1,TRBD2,-,TGTGCCAGCAGCCTGGCAGCGGGAGTTGGAGGCAATGAGCAGTTCTTC,CASSLAAGVGGNEQFF
13,TRBV9,TRBJ1-2,TRBD1,-,TGTGCCAGCAGCGCGACAGGGGGCGATCCCGGGGCCTTC,CASSATGGDPGAF
15,TRBV5-6,TRBJ2-7,-,-,TGTGCCAGCAGCTTGCTGCGGGGCCTCTCCTACGAGCAGTACTTC,CASSLLRGLSYEQYF
12,TRBV30,TRBJ2-1,TRBD1,once,TGTGCCTGGAGCGTATCTCGGGACAGGCCCTTCTTC,CAWSVSRDRPFF